The 28 T cell receptor beta chains below were found in one sample sequenced in a study of cytomegalovirus exposure and HLA in healthy donors. Primers included in the PCR were 60 Vbeta and 13 Jbeta primers. The table came from immunoSEQ multiplex PCR; TCRdb's copy has only in-frame clones and leaves some out. The sample holds about 48,000 clones. The sample was PBMCs. Source of these receptors: a male donor in good health and CMV-seropositive.

The chain uses TRBV7-8 and TRBJ2-1, with 7 bases identical to TRBD2. Germline V gene sequence: CDR1 SGHVS, CDR2 FQNEAQ. Trimming at V came to 2 bases and at J to 4 bases, leaving 5 bases not matched to a gene. The CDR3 runs to 15 residues. The CDR3 sequence: CASSLIAGPYNEQFF. The CDR3 DNA reads TGTGCCAGCAGCTTAATAGCGGGTCCTTACAATGAGCAGTTCTTC.

This chain links TRBV27 with TRBJ1-2; a weak D match, TRBD1 (5 bases). This CDR3 is built from 15 residues. In germline, CDR1 is MNHEY, CDR2 SMNVEV (reference sequence). V dropped 3 bases and J dropped 4 bases, with 15 bases sitting between them. As DNA, the CDR3 is TGTGCCAGCAGTTTTCGTGGAGGGGAGTCCTATGGCTACACCTTC. Its protein product is CASSFRGGESYGYTF.

A remark on this clone: The junction and the germline gene differ at one end; a read error may be behind it. The genes are TRBV11-3 and TRBJ2-1; no clear D. The CDR3 is made up of 13 amino acids. The germline V gene has CDR1 SGHNT and CDR2 YENEEA. CDR3: CASSLASYNERFF. The CDR3, as DNA: TGTGCCAGCAGCTTGGCCTCTTACAATGAGCGGTTCTTC.

The chain couples TRBV6-7 to TRBJ1-1, with 11 bases that match TRBD1. TRBV6-7 is filed as an ORF, its function uncertain. The CDR3 runs 14 residues. V dropped 5 bases and J dropped 5; count of bases not matched to a gene: 4. The CDR3 DNA reads TGTGCCAGCAGTGTGGACAGGGGGCGTACTGAAGCTTTCTTT. As protein: CASSVDRGRTEAFF.

The V and J genes are TRBV4-1 and TRBJ2-3; 10 bases match TRBD2. CDR3 length equals 15 residues. Germline V lookup: CDR1 MGHRA, CDR2 YSYEKL. With V trimmed by 4 bases and J by 2 bases, 3 bases remained unmatched. CDR3 loop: CASSRAGGSTDTQYF. As DNA, the CDR3 is TGCGCCAGCAGCCGAGCGGGGGGGTCCACAGATACGCAGTATTTT.

V is TRBV6-1 and J is TRBJ2-2; TRBD1 agrees at 8 bases. Germline V gene lookup returns CDR1 MNHNS and CDR2 SASEGT. This CDR3 comprises 14 residues. The trim removed 5 bases at V and 7 bases at J, leaving 6 bases unmatched. CDR3 DNA: TGTGCCAGCAGTTCGACAGGGGAAGGCGGGGAGCTGTTTTTT. Translation gives CASSSTGEGGELFF.

In nucleotides, the CDR3 is TGCAGCGTTGATAGCGGGGGCGTGGATACGCAGTATTTT. Amino acid sequence: CSVDSGGVDTQYF. This chain links TRBV29-1 with TRBJ2-3, with 9 nucleotides matching TRBD2. CDR3 length: 13 residues. Germline CDR1 is SQVTM and CDR2 is ANQGSEA. With 3 bases clipped from V and 6 bases from J, the junction kept 4 bases outside the gene matches.

V and J are TRBV4-2 and TRBJ2-5; the D is unclear. V shed 0 bases and J shed 0 bases, with 8 bases lying between them. Germline CDR1 and CDR2: LGHNA and YNFKEQ. The CDR3 runs 15 residues. CDR3 nucleotide sequence: TGTGCCAGCAGCCAAGATCTGGCAAACCAAGAGACCCAGTACTTC. It yields the protein CASSQDLANQETQYF.

This sequence joins TRBV7-9 and TRBJ1-1, with 10 bases fitting TRBD1. The V gene's germline CDR1 is SEHNR and CDR2 FQNEAQ (reference sequence). This CDR3 has 12 amino acids. CDR3 in DNA: TGTGCAGCGACAGGGGGCGTCACTGAAGCTTTCTTT. Residues: CAATGGVTEAFF.

The chain employs TRBV5-6 and TRBJ2-1, with TRBD1 identical over 7 bases. From germline, CDR1 is SGHDT and CDR2 YYEEEE. Unmatched junction bases numbered 3, after V lost 4 bases and J lost 5 bases. The CDR3 contains 13 residues. In nucleotides, the CDR3 is TGTGCCAGCAGCGAGGACAGGAACAATGAGCAGTTCTTC. Its translation: CASSEDRNNEQFF.

The chain links TRBV5-4 to TRBJ2-3; 8 nucleotides match TRBD2. The CDR3 covers 17 residues. The V and J ends lost 1 base and 2 bases, in that order; junction bases with no gene match: 9. Germline V gene sequence: CDR1 SGHNT, CDR2 YYREEE (reference sequence). The CDR3 DNA reads as TGTGCCAGCAGCTTGAGTAGTAGCGGGGTCTACACAGATACGCAGTATTTT. As protein: CASSLSSSGVYTDTQYF. The full variable domain, completed using reference TRBV5-4 and TRBJ2-3, is ETGVTQSPTHLIKTRGQQVTLRCSSQSGHNTVSWYQQALGQGPQFIFQYYREEENGRGNFPPRFSGLQFPNYSSELNVNALELDDSALYLCASSLSSSGVYTDTQYFGPGTRLTVL.

V usage is TRBV15 and J usage is TRBJ2-3; 9 nucleotides agree with TRBD1. V dropped 5 bases and J dropped 4; count of bases not matched to a gene: 7. The CDR3 runs to 15 residues. Germline V gene lookup returns CDR1 LNHNV and CDR2 YYDKDF (reference sequence). CDR3: CATSLDTGGADTQYF. DNA of the CDR3: TGTGCCACCAGCCTAGATACAGGGGGCGCAGATACGCAGTATTTT.

This rearrangement joins TRBV7-9 to TRBJ1-5; D is ambiguous. CDR1 is SEHNR, CDR2 FQNEAQ, per germline (reference sequence). The CDR3 loop spans 15 amino acids. Trimming removed 5 bases from V and 4 bases from J, with 15 bases in between. The CDR3 DNA reads as TGTGCCAGCAGCGCCCAGATTGGCGGTAATCAGCCCCAGCATTTT. Translating gives CASSAQIGGNQPQHF.

The rearrangement joins TRBV7-9 to TRBJ1-2; 9 bases agree with TRBD1. Germline V gene lookup returns CDR1 SEHNR and CDR2 FQNEAQ (reference sequence). The CDR3 covers 16 residues. V gave up 7 bases and J gave up 6 bases; unmatched junction bases: 15. The CDR3 DNA is TGTGCCAGCACCCTCACAGGGGGCGGTCCAGAAGATGGCTACACCTTC. Translation gives CASTLTGGGPEDGYTF.

V usage is TRBV6-5 and J usage is TRBJ2-1; 7 bases map to TRBD2. The CDR3 sequence is 14 residues long. Germline V CDR1 and CDR2: MNHEY, SVGAGI. With V trimmed by 1 base and J by 9 bases, 6 bases remained unmatched. The CDR3 protein is CASSYYSQRGEQFF. The DNA for the CDR3 is TGTGCCAGCAGTTACTACTCCCAGCGGGGTGAGCAGTTCTTC.

The V gene is TRBV4-1, the J gene TRBJ1-2, with D possibly TRBD1 on 5 matching bases. Trimming took off 3 bases at V and 6 bases at J, with 23 bases between the two ends. The germline V gene has CDR1 MGHRA and CDR2 YSYEKL. This CDR3 is 17 amino acids long. The CDR3 nucleotides read TGCGCCAGCAGCCATTTCCCGGTATCAGGGTGGGTAAATGGCTACACCTTC. Translation: CASSHFPVSGWVNGYTF.

This chain connects TRBV6-5 to TRBJ1-1, with D maybe TRBD1 (6 bases). Trimming left V 6 bases short and J 0 bases short, with 14 bases between. The CDR3 sequence is 15 residues long. The germline CDR1 and CDR2 sequences are MNHEY and SVGAGI. CDR3 sequence reads: CASRSGTNLNTEAFF. The CDR3 DNA reads as TGTGCCAGCAGGTCCGGGACAAACCTGAACACTGAAGCTTTCTTT.

Of note for this clone: At one of its ends the junction is not consistent with the germline gene, which may arise from a read error. The chain links TRBV5-1 to TRBJ2-3; 7 bases agree with TRBD1. This CDR3 is 15 amino acids long. Germline CDR1 and CDR2: SGHRS and YFSETQ. CDR3 sequence reads: CAGSLEQGNTDTQYF. CDR3 DNA: TGCGCCGGCAGCTTGGAACAGGGGAACACAGATACGCAGTATTTT.

The genes are TRBV4-1 and TRBJ2-5; D possibly corresponds to TRBD1 (5 bases). In germline, CDR1 is MGHRA, CDR2 YSYEKL. Trimming removed 3 bases at V and 5 bases at J, with 10 bases between. The CDR3 runs to 13 residues. The CDR3 coding sequence is TGCGCCAGCAGCCACCGGAAGGGGGAGACCCAGTACTTC. Its translation is CASSHRKGETQYF.

The chain uses TRBV15 and TRBJ1-1; D not certain. The CDR3 is 13 residues long. Germline lookup yields CDR1 LNHNV and CDR2 YYDKDF (reference sequence). Trimming removed 8 bases from V and 4 bases from J, with 14 bases in between. CDR3 sequence (DNA): TGTGCCACCCGCGACGGGGTTGGCACTGAAGCTTTCTTT. Translated: CATRDGVGTEAFF.

CDR3 sequence reads: CATRRVTIAFF. The CDR3 bases are TGTGCCACCAGGAGGGTAACTATAGCTTTCTTT. This chain links TRBV15 with TRBJ1-1; D remains ambiguous. This CDR3 is built from 11 residues. The germline V and J ends were trimmed by 6 bases and 10 bases, with 12 bases remaining between them. Germline CDR1 LNHNV, CDR2 YYDKDF (reference sequence).

This chain joins TRBV7-3 and TRBJ2-3; 8 positions match TRBD2. The CDR3 sequence is 17 residues long. V lost 5 bases, J lost 3 bases, and 13 bases stayed unmatched. Germline V gene sequence: CDR1 SGHTA, CDR2 FQGTGA. CDR3 in DNA: TGTGCCAGCAGCGACCCCCTTTCGGGGGGGGCGACAGATACGCAGTATTTT. It codes for CASSDPLSGGATDTQYF.

The chain couples TRBV19 to TRBJ1-1; D is unresolved. Germline assignment: CDR1 LNHDA and CDR2 SQIVND (reference sequence). The CDR3 loop spans 13 amino acids. V was shortened by 1 base and J by 11 bases, with 14 bases between the two germline ends. CDR3 DNA sequence: TGTGCCAGTAGTATAGGCACAGTGCCAACGGCTTTCTTT. Encoded protein: CASSIGTVPTAFF.

The chain couples TRBV15 to TRBJ1-2, with D perhaps TRBD1 (6 bases). The CDR3 runs to 13 residues. The germline V gene has CDR1 LNHNV and CDR2 YYDKDF (reference sequence). Trimming left V 6 bases short and J 7 bases short, with 15 bases between. CDR3 in DNA: TGTGCCACCAGGTGGGAGGGGGTTGGTGGCTACACCTTC. Encoded protein: CATRWEGVGGYTF.

The chain has TRBV30 and TRBJ2-7; D perhaps matches TRBD1 (5 bases). Germline CDR1 reads GTSNPN; CDR2 reads SVGIG (reference sequence). The CDR3 covers 11 residues. The germline V and J ends were trimmed by 5 bases and 0 bases, with 5 bases remaining between them. The CDR3 DNA reads TGTGCCTGGGGGGCCTCCTACGAGCAGTACTTC. It encodes CAWGASYEQYF.

The chain recombines TRBV19 with TRBJ2-7; 10 positions match TRBD2. The CDR3 has 13 amino acids. With V trimmed by 8 bases and J by 1 base, 2 bases remained unmatched. Germline lookup yields CDR1 LNHDA and CDR2 SQIVND (reference sequence). CDR3 sequence: CASASGGSYEQYF. In DNA, the CDR3 is TGTGCCAGTGCTAGCGGGGGATCCTACGAGCAGTACTTC.

V and J are TRBV4-2 and TRBJ2-7, with D uncertain. CDR1 and CDR2 (germline): LGHNA, YNFKEQ. The CDR3 covers 15 residues. V lost 6 bases to trimming and J lost 1 base, with 16 bases between them. The CDR3 spells CASSPAGLNSYEQYF. CDR3 nucleotides: TGTGCCAGCAGTCCTGCAGGCCTAAATTCCTACGAGCAGTACTTC.

This chain connects TRBV9 to TRBJ2-3; no clear D gene. The V end lost 7 bases, the J end lost 6 bases, and 12 bases lay between the germline ends. The CDR3 consists of 12 residues. Per the germline V gene, CDR1 is SGDLS and CDR2 is YYNGEE. CDR3 amino acids: CASRSNGDTQYF. CDR3 DNA: TGTGCCAGCCGGTCGAACGGGGATACGCAGTATTTT.